Each of the 17 T cell receptor beta chains below was sequenced from the same sample in a study of blood T cell repertoires in COVID-19. Assay: immunoSEQ multiplex PCR; the TCRdb copy retains only in-frame clones and omits some. The sample holds approximately 130,000 clones; approximately 82% are singletons and the top ten take 8% to 10%. The sample taken for sequencing was peripheral blood. These receptors were collected from a man aged 35 to 55 with active or convalescent COVID-19.

The chain links TRBV7-7 to TRBJ2-5; a possible D gene is TRBD1 (6 bases). Trimming removed 0 bases from V and 3 bases from J, with 14 bases in between. CDR1 is SSHAT, CDR2 FNYEAQ, per germline (reference sequence). This CDR3 spans 16 amino acids. Here the CDR3 DNA reads TGTGCCAGCAGCTTAGCCCCCACAGGGACCAAAGAGACCCAGTACTTC. It specifies CASSLAPTGTKETQYF.

Only one count was recorded for this clone. The rearrangement joins TRBV30 to TRBJ1-1, with no clear D. The CDR3 contains 14 residues. Per germline, CDR1 GTSNPN and CDR2 SVGIG (reference sequence). Trimming took off 6 bases at V and 0 bases at J, with 14 bases between the two ends. The CDR3 DNA reads as TGTGCCTGTAAAATGGGAGGGATGAACACTGAAGCTTTCTTT. It translates to CACKMGGMNTEAFF.

V usage is TRBV11-2 and J usage is TRBJ1-1; tentatively, D is TRBD1 (6 bases). The V gene's germline CDR1 is SGHAT and CDR2 FQNNGV. There are 15 residues in the CDR3. V was pared by 4 bases and J by 3 bases, with 15 bases between. The CDR3 nucleotides are TGTGCCAGCAGCTCCGGGACGACAGGTCACACTGAAGCTTTCTTT. It yields the protein CASSSGTTGHTEAFF.

The CDR3 spells CASSVESAGLGQYF. For the CDR3, the DNA is TGTGCCAGCAGCGTAGAGTCGGCGGGGCTGGGTCAGTACTTC. The chain has TRBV9 and TRBJ2-5, with D perhaps matching TRBD2 (6 bases). V gave up 0 bases and J gave up 11 bases, with 17 bases separating them. The CDR3 spans 14 residues. Germline CDR1 and CDR2: SGDLS and YYNGEE.

CDR3 sequence reads: CASSHAGGQSGELFF. CDR3 nucleotides: TGTGCCAGCAGCCACGCGGGGGGGCAGAGCGGGGAGCTGTTTTTT. The gene calls are TRBV3-1 (or the pseudogene TRBV3-2) and TRBJ2-2, with TRBD2 matching 9 bases. Germline V gene lookup returns CDR1 LGHDT and CDR2 YNNKEL (reference sequence). The CDR3 length is 15 residues. V was pared by 3 bases and J by 7 bases, with 6 bases of the junction left unmatched.

This clone appeared a single time. This rearrangement joins TRBV5-1 to TRBJ2-3; TRBD1 is a possible D gene (5 bases). The CDR3 runs to 13 residues. The germline V and J ends were trimmed by 4 bases and 2 bases, with 8 bases remaining between them. CDR1 is SGHRS and CDR2 is YFSETQ in the germline V gene. The DNA for the CDR3 is TGCGCCAGCAGCCAGGGATTCACAGATACGCAGTATTTT. Encoded protein: CASSQGFTDTQYF.

The table lists this clone with many counts. The chain employs TRBV12-3 or TRBV12-4 and TRBJ1-2, with TRBD1 matching over 8 bases. The CDR3 is 13 amino acids. V lost 3 bases and J lost 7; bases outside the gene matches: 4. The DNA of the CDR3 is TGTGCCAGCAGTTTGACAGGGGCGGGTGGCTACACCTTC. Translation: CASSLTGAGGYTF.

Only a few counts were recorded for this clone. V and J are TRBV5-1 and TRBJ2-2; 13 nucleotides agree with TRBD2. The CDR3 length is 16 residues. The germline V gene has CDR1 SGHRS and CDR2 YFSETQ. The trim removed 5 bases at V and 4 bases at J, leaving 5 bases unmatched. This chain's CDR3 is CASRTSGGLTTGELFF. The CDR3 region has the DNA TGCGCCAGCAGGACTAGCGGGGGGCTCACCACCGGGGAGCTGTTTTTT. The variable domain in full, completed from reference TRBV5-1 and TRBJ2-2, reads KAGVTQTPRYLIKTRGQQVTLSCSPISGHRSVSWYQQTPGQGLQFLFEYFSETQRNKGNFPGRFSGRQFSNSRSEMNVSTLELGDSALYLCASRTSGGLTTGELFFGEGSRLTVL.

This chain joins TRBV7-9 and TRBJ1-2; 7 bases agree with TRBD1. V shed 6 bases, J shed 3 bases, and the junction held 4 bases outside the gene matches. Germline CDR1 is SEHNR and CDR2 is FQNEAQ (reference sequence). The CDR3 runs 13 residues. The CDR3 bases are TGTGCCAGCAGGGAGCAGGGGGACTATGGCTACACCTTC. Translated: CASREQGDYGYTF.

The J gene is TRBJ1-2, the V gene TRBV7-9; weak D call: TRBD1 (5 bases). Per germline, CDR1 SEHNR and CDR2 FQNEAQ (reference sequence). The CDR3 is 14 amino acids. V dropped 5 bases and J dropped 4 bases, with 14 bases sitting between them. CDR3 DNA: TGTGCCAGCAGCGGGGAGGGGACGGTCTATGGCTACACCTTC. It encodes CASSGEGTVYGYTF.

In nucleotides, the CDR3 is TGTGCCAGCTCACCACAGGGGACAGCGAGGACAGATACGCAGTATTTT. Its protein is CASSPQGTARTDTQYF. This chain joins TRBV18 and TRBJ2-3, with 7 positions matching TRBD1. CDR3 length equals 16 residues. Per germline, CDR1 KGHSH and CDR2 LQKENI. V was clipped by 1 base and J by 3 bases; unmatched bases: 7.

This sequence joins TRBV7-2 and TRBJ2-7, with TRBD2 as a possible D gene (6 bases). V gave up 1 base and J gave up 0 bases, with 13 bases separating them. CDR1 is SGHTA, CDR2 FQGNSA, per germline. This CDR3 contains 16 residues. The CDR3 here is CASSLVGGISSYEQYF. The CDR3 DNA sequence: TGTGCCAGCAGCTTAGTGGGGGGTATCAGCTCCTACGAGCAGTACTTC. Looking up the rest from reference TRBV7-2 and TRBJ2-7 gives the full variable domain: GAGVSQSPSNKVTEKGKDVELRCDPISGHTALYWYRQSLGQGLEFLIYFQGNSAPDKSGLPSDRFSAERTGGSVSTLTIQRTQQEDSAVYLCASSLVGGISSYEQYFGPGTRLTVT.

V gene TRBV11-2 combines with J gene TRBJ2-3; 10 nucleotides match TRBD2. This CDR3 has 15 residues. Germline CDR1 reads SGHAT; CDR2 reads FQNNGV. With V trimmed by 4 bases and J by 2 bases, 3 bases remained unmatched. The CDR3 nucleotides are TGTGCCAGCAGCTCTAGCGGGGGACACACAGATACGCAGTATTTT. Its protein is CASSSSGGHTDTQYF.

This chain joins TRBV28 and TRBJ2-1; possibly TRBD2 for D (6 bases). Germline-derived CDR1 and CDR2 are MDHEN and SYDVKM. This CDR3 region has 15 residues. V was pared by 6 bases and J by 4 bases, with 16 bases between. CDR3 sequence reads: CASSPVGGDYNEQFF. DNA of the CDR3: TGTGCCAGCAGCCCTGTAGGCGGGGATTACAATGAGCAGTTCTTC.

The gene calls are TRBV5-5 and TRBJ2-5, with 15 nucleotides matching TRBD2. Losses at the gene ends were 4 bases for V and 4 bases for J; bases not matched to a gene: 2. Germline CDR1 and CDR2: SGHKS and YYEKEE (reference sequence). The CDR3 totals 15 residues. The CDR3 DNA sequence: TGTGCCAGCAGCATGGGACTAGCGGGGGGAGAGACCCAGTACTTC. Protein sequence: CASSMGLAGGETQYF. Full variable domain (rest looked up from reference TRBV5-5 and TRBJ2-5): DAGVTQSPTHLIKTRGQQVTLRCSPISGHKSVSWYQQVLGQGPQFIFQYYEKEERGRGNFPDRFSARQFPNYSSELNVNALLLGDSALYLCASSMGLAGGETQYFGPGTRLLVL.

This chain's CDR3 is CASTPAGPNSPLHF. CDR3 bases: TGTGCCAGCACCCCCGCGGGCCCGAATTCACCCCTCCACTTT. The rearrangement links TRBV6-5 to TRBJ1-6; D gene unclear. CDR3 size: 14 residues. The V gene lost 7 bases and the J gene lost 7 bases, with 14 bases spanning the gap. The germline CDR1 and CDR2 sequences are MNHEY and SVGAGI.

V usage is TRBV7-9 and J usage is TRBJ2-2; D uncertain. Germline CDR1 is SEHNR and CDR2 is FQNEAQ (reference sequence). The CDR3 loop spans 13 amino acids. V dropped 3 bases and J dropped 8 bases, with 10 bases sitting between them. The DNA for the CDR3 is TGTGCCAGCAGCTTCAGTGAGGTTGGGGAGCTGTTTTTT. This gives the protein CASSFSEVGELFF.